This T cell receptor beta chain was captured in a study of T cell responses to AZD1222 COVID-19 vaccine. Findings and limits, study-wide: Clonal diversity was possibly underestimated; the donors were predominantly white British and more often female. Spike-specific TCR breadth rose after two AZD1222 doses, and depth rose as well. Among spike-specific TCRs, nearly half reportedly target unmutated variant regions. At study baseline, merely several AZD1222 recipients were seropositive.

This clone was detected a few times. What it binds is unknown. Between the trimmed V and J ends, which lost 7 bases and 5 bases, there was a span of 18 bases. This CDR3 has 14 residues. Germline V gene sequence: CDR1 SNHLY, CDR2 FYNNEI. Sequencing used immunoSEQ multiplex PCR; TCRdb keeps in-frame clones, though not all of them. The sample has 100,000 to 150,000 clones, around 83% seen once. V gene TRBV2 combines with J gene TRBJ2-7; possibly TRBD1 or TRBD2 for D (5 bases each). The sample in question was peripheral blood, obtained 28 days after the second AZD1222 dose. The clonotype originates from an adult who received the AZD1222 COVID-19 vaccine. CDR3 residues: CASKELVLGDEQYF. The CDR3 nucleotides read TGTGCCAGCAAAGAGCTCGTTCTGGGGGACGAGCAGTACTTC.